The sequence of this T cell receptor (beta chain) was determined in a study of OX40 agonist ivuxolimab in advanced cancers. CDR1 and CDR2 (germline): SGHRS, YFSETQ. The CDR3 extends over 16 amino acids. The V gene end was trimmed by 3 bases and the J gene end by 2 bases; junction bases not matched to a gene: 4. TCRdb's copy holds only in-frame clones and misses some; the assay was immunoSEQ multiplex PCR. The sample includes tens of thousands of clones, about 86% of them seen just once. The chain employs TRBV5-1 and TRBJ2-3, with 12 positions matching TRBD2. The source material was CD4+ or CD8+ T cells sorted from blood, sampled in a trial of the OX40 agonist ivuxolimab. The sequence was obtained from an adult with an advanced solid tumor such as melanoma, head and neck, liver or kidney cancer. The CDR3 region is CASSWTSGVVTDTQYF. The CDR3 bases are TGCGCCAGCAGCTGGACTAGCGGGGTCGTCACAGATACGCAGTATTTT.